This T cell receptor (beta chain) appears in the sequencing data of a study of shared clonotypes between healthy human individuals. Overall study findings and caveats: The naive CD4 repertoires of a few donors were compared, and roughly 5% of clonotypes were shared.

Every donor was a Caucasian adult from Nashville, Tennessee. Splitting the CD4+ cells yielded a CD45RA+ naive subset and a CD45RA-negative memory subset. Concerning this clone: Its antigen is not identified.

As processed by the authors: Because ImmunoSEQ provided only junction sequences with no quality scores, the filtering differed. Data came from immunoSEQ multiplex PCR; TCRdb stores just in-frame clones and leaves some out. V, J and clone size were drawn from that table, and D and trimming were deduced from the DNA. The sample lists roughly 2.5 million clones; 90% to 95% were seen once. This CDR3 is built from 12 residues. With V trimmed by 8 bases and J by 14 bases, 9 bases remained unmatched. The germline V gene encodes CDR1 MDHEN and CDR2 SYDVKM. Sequencing was done on a sample of naive CD4+ T cells sorted from blood. The subset is: CD45RA+ positively selected. This TCR was sampled from a man between 18 and 35 years old in good health. The chain is built from TRBV28 and TRBJ1-6; 7 nucleotides line up with TRBD1. The CDR3 spells CASGQAIKALHF. The CDR3 DNA follows: TGTGCCAGCGGACAGGCCATCAAGGCCCTCCACTTT.